This is a list of T cell receptor beta chains from one sample in a study of beta chain features in type 1 diabetes. Using immunoSEQ multiplex PCR, the repertoire was profiled, and TCRdb retains in-frame clones only, with some absent. The data contain 150,000 to 200,000 clones, approximately 9% of them singletons. Sequenced input: central memory CD4+ T cells from blood. All receptors derive from a woman under 30 with type 1 diabetes. The CDR3 runs from the conserved cysteine through the conserved F or W. The order of the fields is clone size, J gene, V gene, D gene, CDR3 protein, CDR3 DNA. A D gene is named only where the DNA matches it firmly. For some rows the clone size is stated as once, few or many, or as a class when expanded; others skip it.

clone size: few; J gene: TRBJ1-6; V gene: TRBV7-9; D gene: TRBD1; CDR3 protein: CASSFRGRNSPLHF; CDR3 DNA: TGTGCCAGCAGCTTTAGGGGGCGGAATTCACCCCTCCACTTT
clone size: few; J gene: TRBJ2-7; V gene: TRBV7-2; D gene: -; CDR3 protein: CASSPPAVSYEQYF; CDR3 DNA: TGTGCCAGCAGCCCCCCAGCGGTGTCCTACGAGCAGTACTTC
clone size: -; J gene: TRBJ2-5; V gene: TRBV11-2; D gene: -; CDR3 protein: CASSLTLTAGLETQYF; CDR3 DNA: TGTGCCAGCAGCTTAACGCTAACGGCAGGGCTAGAGACCCAGTACTTC
clone size: -; J gene: TRBJ2-1; V gene: TRBV30; D gene: TRBD2; CDR3 protein: CAWTRLRGVGEQFF; CDR3 DNA: TGTGCCTGGACCCGGCTCCGGGGGGTCGGTGAGCAGTTCTTC
clone size: -; J gene: TRBJ2-2; V gene: TRBV29-1; D gene: TRBD2; CDR3 protein: CSVETSGSGTGELFF; CDR3 DNA: TGCAGCGTTGAGACTAGCGGGAGTGGCACCGGGGAGCTGTTTTTT
clone size: few; J gene: TRBJ2-2; V gene: TRBV5-1; D gene: -; CDR3 protein: CASSLSRENTGELFF; CDR3 DNA: TGCGCCAGCAGCTTATCCCGGGAGAACACCGGGGAGCTGTTTTTT
clone size: -; J gene: TRBJ2-2; V gene: TRBV7-2; D gene: -; CDR3 protein: CASSLALVDLNTGELFF; CDR3 DNA: TGTGCCAGCAGCTTAGCGCTTGTGGACTTGAACACCGGGGAGCTGTTTTTT
clone size: few; J gene: TRBJ2-5; V gene: TRBV28; D gene: -; CDR3 protein: CASSRLTGNQETQYF; CDR3 DNA: TGTGCCAGCAGTCGACTCACAGGGAACCAAGAGACCCAGTACTTC
clone size: few; J gene: TRBJ2-7; V gene: TRBV21-1; D gene: -; CDR3 protein: CASSAGLAGVYEQYF; CDR3 DNA: TGTGCCAGCAGCGCCGGACTAGCGGGAGTCTACGAGCAGTACTTC
clone size: -; J gene: TRBJ2-6; V gene: TRBV19; D gene: -; CDR3 protein: CASRPPSSSGANVLTF; CDR3 DNA: TGTGCCAGTAGACCTCCGTCTAGCTCTGGGGCCAACGTCCTGACTTTC
clone size: -; J gene: TRBJ2-7; V gene: TRBV10-3; D gene: TRBD1; CDR3 protein: CAISESGWDRSSYEQYF; CDR3 DNA: TGTGCCATCAGTGAGTCGGGGTGGGACAGGAGCTCCTACGAGCAGTACTTC
clone size: few; J gene: TRBJ2-1; V gene: TRBV7-2; D gene: -; CDR3 protein: CASSAGLPITNEQFF; CDR3 DNA: TGTGCCAGCAGCGCGGGACTGCCGATAACCAATGAGCAGTTCTTC
clone size: few; J gene: TRBJ2-5; V gene: TRBV6-6; D gene: -; CDR3 protein: CASSYPETQYF; CDR3 DNA: TGTGCCAGCAGTTATCCGGAGACCCAGTACTTC
clone size: -; J gene: TRBJ2-1; V gene: TRBV7-9; D gene: TRBD2; CDR3 protein: CASSLTSGGYNEQFF; CDR3 DNA: TGTGCCAGCAGCCTGACTAGCGGAGGGTACAATGAGCAGTTCTTC
clone size: many; J gene: TRBJ1-1; V gene: TRBV14; D gene: -; CDR3 protein: CASSQGRARAFF; CDR3 DNA: TGTGCCAGCAGCCAAGGTCGAGCGAGAGCTTTCTTT
clone size: few; J gene: TRBJ2-3; V gene: TRBV30; D gene: TRBD2; CDR3 protein: CAFDRAPSGRRRTNTQYF; CDR3 DNA: TGTGCCTTTGACAGGGCACCTAGCGGGAGGCGGCGCACAAATACGCAGTATTTT
clone size: -; J gene: TRBJ2-7; V gene: TRBV5-1; D gene: TRBD2; CDR3 protein: CASRPLAGDEQYF; CDR3 DNA: TGCGCCAGCCGTCCCCTGGCGGGAGATGAGCAGTACTTC
clone size: -; J gene: TRBJ2-1; V gene: TRBV7-2; D gene: -; CDR3 protein: CASSLRRALHYNEQFF; CDR3 DNA: TGTGCCAGCAGCTTAAGGAGGGCCCTCCACTACAATGAGCAGTTCTTC
clone size: -; J gene: TRBJ2-1; V gene: TRBV30; D gene: TRBD2; CDR3 protein: CAWSVVTGLVLGEQFF; CDR3 DNA: TGTGCCTGGAGTGTTGTAACGGGACTAGTTCTCGGTGAGCAGTTCTTC
clone size: -; J gene: TRBJ2-7; V gene: TRBV6-5; D gene: TRBD1; CDR3 protein: CASSYSGQTYF; CDR3 DNA: TGTGCCAGCAGTTACTCGGGACAGACGTACTTC
clone size: -; J gene: TRBJ1-1; V gene: TRBV5-8; D gene: TRBD1; CDR3 protein: CASRKRQGGNTEAFF; CDR3 DNA: TGTGCCAGCAGGAAACGACAGGGGGGGAACACTGAAGCTTTCTTT
clone size: -; J gene: TRBJ1-5; V gene: TRBV7-6; D gene: -; CDR3 protein: CASSLSADQPQHF; CDR3 DNA: TGTGCCAGCAGCTTATCGGCGGATCAGCCCCAGCATTTT
clone size: -; J gene: TRBJ2-3; V gene: TRBV5-1; D gene: -; CDR3 protein: CASSLFPSTDTQYF; CDR3 DNA: TGCGCCAGCAGCTTGTTCCCTAGCACAGATACGCAGTATTTT
clone size: -; J gene: TRBJ2-1; V gene: TRBV6-4; D gene: TRBD2; CDR3 protein: CASSALAEPTNEQFF; CDR3 DNA: TGTGCCAGCTCCGCACTAGCGGAGCCCACCAATGAGCAGTTCTTC
clone size: -; J gene: TRBJ2-7; V gene: TRBV19; D gene: TRBD1; CDR3 protein: CASSRDRGYSYEQYF; CDR3 DNA: TGTGCCAGTAGTCGGGACAGGGGTTACTCCTACGAGCAGTACTTC
clone size: -; J gene: TRBJ1-1; V gene: TRBV7-2; D gene: TRBD1; CDR3 protein: CASSFTGGTEAFF; CDR3 DNA: TGTGCCAGCAGCTTTACAGGGGGCACTGAAGCTTTCTTT
clone size: few; J gene: TRBJ2-3; V gene: TRBV14; D gene: -; CDR3 protein: CASSLWTSTDTQYF; CDR3 DNA: TGTGCCAGCAGCCTGTGGACTAGCACAGATACGCAGTATTTT